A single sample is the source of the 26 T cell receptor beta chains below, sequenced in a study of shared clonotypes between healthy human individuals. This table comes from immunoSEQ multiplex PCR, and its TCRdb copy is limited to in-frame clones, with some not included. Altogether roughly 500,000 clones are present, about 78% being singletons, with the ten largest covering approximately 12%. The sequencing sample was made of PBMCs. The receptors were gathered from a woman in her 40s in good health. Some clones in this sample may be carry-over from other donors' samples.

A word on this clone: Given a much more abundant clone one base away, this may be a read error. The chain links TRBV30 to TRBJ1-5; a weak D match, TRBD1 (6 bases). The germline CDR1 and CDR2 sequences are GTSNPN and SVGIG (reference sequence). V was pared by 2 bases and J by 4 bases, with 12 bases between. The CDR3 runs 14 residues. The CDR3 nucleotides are TGTGCCTGGAGTACCGGGACACCAAATCAGCCCCAGCATTTT. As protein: CAWSTGTPNQPQHF.

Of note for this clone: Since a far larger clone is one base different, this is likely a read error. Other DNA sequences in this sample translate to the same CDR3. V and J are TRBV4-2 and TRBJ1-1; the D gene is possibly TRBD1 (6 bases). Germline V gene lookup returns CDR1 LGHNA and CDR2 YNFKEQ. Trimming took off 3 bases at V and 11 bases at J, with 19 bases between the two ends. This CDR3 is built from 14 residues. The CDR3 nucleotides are TGTGCCAGCAGCCAGGGCCTGGACAGCCAGGGGGCTTTCTTT. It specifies CASSQGLDSQGAFF.

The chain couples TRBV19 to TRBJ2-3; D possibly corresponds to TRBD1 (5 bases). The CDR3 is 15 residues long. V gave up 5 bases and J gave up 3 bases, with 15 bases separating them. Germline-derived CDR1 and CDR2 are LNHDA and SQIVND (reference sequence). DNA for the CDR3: TGTGCCAGTAGTCAGGCTCAGGGAAGGACAGATACGCAGTATTTT. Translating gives CASSQAQGRTDTQYF.

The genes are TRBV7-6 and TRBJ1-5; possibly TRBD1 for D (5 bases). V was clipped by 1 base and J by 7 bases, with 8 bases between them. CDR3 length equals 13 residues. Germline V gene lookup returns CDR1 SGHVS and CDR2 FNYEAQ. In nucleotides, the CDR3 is TGTGCCAGCAGCTTAGGAAGGGACCAGCCCCAGCATTTT. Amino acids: CASSLGRDQPQHF.

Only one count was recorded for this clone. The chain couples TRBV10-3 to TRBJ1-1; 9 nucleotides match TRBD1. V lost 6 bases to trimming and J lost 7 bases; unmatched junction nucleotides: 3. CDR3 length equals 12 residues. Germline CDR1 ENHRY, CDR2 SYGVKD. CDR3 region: CAISPTGGEAFF. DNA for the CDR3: TGTGCCATCAGCCCGACAGGGGGTGAAGCTTTCTTT.

The CDR3 region is CSAQTSYEQYF. CDR3 nucleotides: TGCAGTGCTCAGACTAGTTACGAGCAGTACTTC. The V and J genes are TRBV20-1 and TRBJ2-7, with D perhaps matching TRBD2 (6 bases). The CDR3 is 11 residues long. CDR1 and CDR2 from the germline V gene are DFQATT and SNEGSKA (reference sequence). V was clipped by 5 bases and J by 4 bases, with 9 bases between them.

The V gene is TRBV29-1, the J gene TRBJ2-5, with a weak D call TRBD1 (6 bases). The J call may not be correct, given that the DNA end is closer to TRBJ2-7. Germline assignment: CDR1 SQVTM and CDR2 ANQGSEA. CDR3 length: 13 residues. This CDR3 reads CSVAWTDPYEQYF. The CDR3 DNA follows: TGCAGCGTCGCTTGGACAGATCCCTACGAGCAGTACTTC.

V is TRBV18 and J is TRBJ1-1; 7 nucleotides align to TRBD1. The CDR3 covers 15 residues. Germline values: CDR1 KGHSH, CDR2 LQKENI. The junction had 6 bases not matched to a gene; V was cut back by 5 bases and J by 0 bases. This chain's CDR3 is CASSEGQDMNTEAFF. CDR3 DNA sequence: TGTGCCAGCTCAGAAGGACAGGACATGAACACTGAAGCTTTCTTT.

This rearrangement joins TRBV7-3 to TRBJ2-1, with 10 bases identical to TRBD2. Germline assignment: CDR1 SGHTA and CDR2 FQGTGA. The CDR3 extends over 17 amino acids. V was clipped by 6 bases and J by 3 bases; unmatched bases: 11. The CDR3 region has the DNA TGTGCCAGCAGGACCGGGACAGTAGCGGGAGGCTACAATGAGCAGTTCTTC. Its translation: CASRTGTVAGGYNEQFF.

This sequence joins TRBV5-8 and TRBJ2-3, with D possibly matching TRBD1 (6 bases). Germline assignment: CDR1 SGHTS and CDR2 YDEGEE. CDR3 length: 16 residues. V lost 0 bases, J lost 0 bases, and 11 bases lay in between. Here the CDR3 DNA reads TGTGCCAGCAGCTTGGAGGGGGAGACTAGCACAGATACGCAGTATTTT. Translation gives CASSLEGETSTDTQYF.

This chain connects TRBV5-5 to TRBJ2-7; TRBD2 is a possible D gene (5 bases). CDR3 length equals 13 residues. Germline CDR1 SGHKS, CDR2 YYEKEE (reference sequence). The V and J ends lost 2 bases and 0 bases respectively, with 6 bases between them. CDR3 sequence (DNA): TGTGCCAGCAGCTTTGGACTCTCCTACGAGCAGTACTTC. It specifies CASSFGLSYEQYF.

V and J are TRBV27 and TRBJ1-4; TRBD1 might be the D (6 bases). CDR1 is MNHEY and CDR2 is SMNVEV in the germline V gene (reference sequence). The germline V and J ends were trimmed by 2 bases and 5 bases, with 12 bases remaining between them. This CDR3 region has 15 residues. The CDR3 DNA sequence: TGTGCCAGCAGTTTAGCGGGGAGGGGGAATGAAAAACTGTTTTTT. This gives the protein CASSLAGRGNEKLFF.

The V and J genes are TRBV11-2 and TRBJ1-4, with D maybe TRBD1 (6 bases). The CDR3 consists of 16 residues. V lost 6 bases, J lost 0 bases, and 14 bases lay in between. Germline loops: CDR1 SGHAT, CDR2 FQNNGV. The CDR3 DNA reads TGTGCCAGCAGTTTCCGACAGGCTACAACTAATGAAAAACTGTTTTTT. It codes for CASSFRQATTNEKLFF.

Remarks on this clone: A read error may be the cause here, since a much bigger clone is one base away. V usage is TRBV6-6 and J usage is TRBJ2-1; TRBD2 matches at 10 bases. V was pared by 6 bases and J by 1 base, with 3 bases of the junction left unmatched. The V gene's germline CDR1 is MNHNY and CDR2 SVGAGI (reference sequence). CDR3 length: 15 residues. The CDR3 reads CASSQAGGSYNEQFF. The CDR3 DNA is TGTGCCAGCAGCCAAGCGGGAGGGTCCTACAATGAGCAGTTCTTC.

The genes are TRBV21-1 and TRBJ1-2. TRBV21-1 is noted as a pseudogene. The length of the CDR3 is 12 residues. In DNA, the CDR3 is TGTGCCAGCCGGGCAGCTAACTATGGCTACACCTTC. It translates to CASRAANYGYTF.

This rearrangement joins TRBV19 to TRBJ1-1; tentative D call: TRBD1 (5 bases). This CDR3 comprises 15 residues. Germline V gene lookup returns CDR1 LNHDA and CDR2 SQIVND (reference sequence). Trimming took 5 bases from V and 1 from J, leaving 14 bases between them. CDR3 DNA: TGTGCCAGTAGTCCAACCGGGACTGCGAACACTGAAGCTTTCTTT. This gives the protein CASSPTGTANTEAFF. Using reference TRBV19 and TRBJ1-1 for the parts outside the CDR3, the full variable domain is DGGITQSPKYLFRKEGQNVTLSCEQNLNHDAMYWYRQDPGQGLRLIYYSQIVNDFQKGDIAEGYSVSREKKESFPLTVTSAQKNPTAFYLCASSPTGTANTEAFFGQGTRLTVV.

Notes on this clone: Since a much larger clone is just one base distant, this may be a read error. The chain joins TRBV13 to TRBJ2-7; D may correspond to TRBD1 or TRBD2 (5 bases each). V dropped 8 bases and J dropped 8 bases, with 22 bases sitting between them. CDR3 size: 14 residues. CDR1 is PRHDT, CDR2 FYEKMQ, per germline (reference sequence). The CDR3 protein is CASSLRGWRLKQYF. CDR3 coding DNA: TGTGCCAGCTCGTTGAGGGGATGGCGGCTCAAGCAGTACTTC.

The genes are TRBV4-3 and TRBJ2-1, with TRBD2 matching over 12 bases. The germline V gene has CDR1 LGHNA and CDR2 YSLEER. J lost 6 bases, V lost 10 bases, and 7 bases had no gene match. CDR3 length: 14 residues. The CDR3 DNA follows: TGCGCCAACCGGGGACTAGCGGGTAGCAATGAGCAGTTCTTC. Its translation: CANRGLAGSNEQFF.

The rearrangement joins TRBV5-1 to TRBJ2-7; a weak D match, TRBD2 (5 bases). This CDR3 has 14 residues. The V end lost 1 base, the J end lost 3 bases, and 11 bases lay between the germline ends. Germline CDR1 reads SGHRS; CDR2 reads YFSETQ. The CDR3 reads CASSLSREDYEQYF. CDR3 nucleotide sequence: TGCGCCAGCAGCTTGAGTCGGGAAGACTACGAGCAGTACTTC. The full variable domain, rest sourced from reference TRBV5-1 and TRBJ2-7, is KAGVTQTPRYLIKTRGQQVTLSCSPISGHRSVSWYQQTPGQGLQFLFEYFSETQRNKGNFPGRFSGRQFSNSRSEMNVSTLELGDSALYLCASSLSREDYEQYFGPGTRLTVT.

The CDR3 DNA follows: TGCGCCAGCAGCTTCGGGGACAGCAGCACAGATACGCAGTATTTT. It codes for CASSFGDSSTDTQYF. The chain uses TRBV5-1 and TRBJ2-3; TRBD1 matches 7 bases. Germline CDR1 SGHRS, CDR2 YFSETQ. J was trimmed by 0 bases and V by 2 bases; bases with no gene match: 3. The CDR3 consists of 15 residues.

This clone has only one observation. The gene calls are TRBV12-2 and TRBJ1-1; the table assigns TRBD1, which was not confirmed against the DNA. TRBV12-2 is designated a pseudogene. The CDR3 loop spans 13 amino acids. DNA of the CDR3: TGTGCAAGTCGTCCAGGGGAGAGGACTGAAGCTTTCTTT. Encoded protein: CASRPGERTEAFF.

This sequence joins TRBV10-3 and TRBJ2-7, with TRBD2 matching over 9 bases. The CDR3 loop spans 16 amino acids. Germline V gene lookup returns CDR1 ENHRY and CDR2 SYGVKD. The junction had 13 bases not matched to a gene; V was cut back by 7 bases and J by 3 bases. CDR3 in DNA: TGTGCCATCACCGCTTCATTAGCGGGAGAGGGCTACGAGCAGTACTTC. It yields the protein CAITASLAGEGYEQYF.

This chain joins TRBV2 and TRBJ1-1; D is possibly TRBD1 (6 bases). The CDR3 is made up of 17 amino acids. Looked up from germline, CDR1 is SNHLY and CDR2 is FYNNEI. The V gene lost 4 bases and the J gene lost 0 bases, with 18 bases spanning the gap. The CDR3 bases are TGTGCCAGCAGTGTAGTGAAGATTGGACAGATGAACACTGAAGCTTTCTTT. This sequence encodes CASSVVKIGQMNTEAFF.

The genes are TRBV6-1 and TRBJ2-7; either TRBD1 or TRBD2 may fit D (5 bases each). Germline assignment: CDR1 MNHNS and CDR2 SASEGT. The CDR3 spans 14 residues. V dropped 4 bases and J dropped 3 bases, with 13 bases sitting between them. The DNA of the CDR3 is TGTGCCAGCAGTGGAGTTCGGGGCGGCTACGAGCAGTACTTC. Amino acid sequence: CASSGVRGGYEQYF.

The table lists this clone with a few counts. CDR3 loop: CASSGSGGQGAYEQYF. CDR3 in DNA: TGTGCCAGCTCAGGCTCAGGGGGACAGGGGGCTTACGAGCAGTACTTC. This chain uses TRBV18 with TRBJ2-7; 12 nucleotides match TRBD1. V lost 5 bases, J lost 4 bases, and 9 bases stayed unmatched. Per the germline V gene, CDR1 is KGHSH and CDR2 is LQKENI. The CDR3 loop spans 16 amino acids.

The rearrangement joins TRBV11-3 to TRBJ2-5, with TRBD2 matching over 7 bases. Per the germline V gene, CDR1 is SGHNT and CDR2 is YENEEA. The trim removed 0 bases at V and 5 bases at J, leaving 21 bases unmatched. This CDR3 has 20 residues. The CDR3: CASSLDQGGGSVVMGETQYF. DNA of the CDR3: TGTGCCAGCAGCTTAGATCAAGGCGGCGGGAGCGTCGTTATGGGTGAGACCCAGTACTTC. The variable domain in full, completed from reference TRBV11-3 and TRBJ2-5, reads EAGVVQSPRYKIIEKKQPVAFWCNPISGHNTLYWYLQNLGQGPELLIRYENEEAVDDSQLPKDRFSAERLKGVDSTLKIQPAELGDSAVYLCASSLDQGGGSVVMGETQYFGPGTRLLVL.